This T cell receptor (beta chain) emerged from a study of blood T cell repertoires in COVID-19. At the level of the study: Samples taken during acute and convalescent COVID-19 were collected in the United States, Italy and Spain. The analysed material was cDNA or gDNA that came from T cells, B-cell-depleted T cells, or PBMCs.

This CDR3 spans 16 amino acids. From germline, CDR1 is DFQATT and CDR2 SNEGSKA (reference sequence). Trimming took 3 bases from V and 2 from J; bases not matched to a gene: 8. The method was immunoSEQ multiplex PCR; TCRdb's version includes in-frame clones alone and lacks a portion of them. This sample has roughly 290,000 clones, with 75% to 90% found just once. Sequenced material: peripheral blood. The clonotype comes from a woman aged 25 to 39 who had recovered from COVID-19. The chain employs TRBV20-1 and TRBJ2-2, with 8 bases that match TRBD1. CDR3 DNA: TGCAGTGCTAGTCGGGCCGGACAGGGCAACACCGGGGAGCTGTTTTTT. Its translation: CSASRAGQGNTGELFF.